A selection of T cell receptor beta chains follows, all from one sample in a study of T cells in Graves' hyperthyroidism and ophthalmopathy. TCRdb used MiXCR to reprocess the multiplex PCR reads, holding one entry per CDR3 protein. This sample has hundreds of thousands of distinct CDR3 sequences, with 12% to 15% found just once. The sequencing sample was made of blood. These receptors originate from a woman in her thirties or forties with Graves' hyperthyroidism. CDR3s leave out the opening cysteine and the closing phenylalanine or tryptophan. Fields, in order: V gene, J gene, CDR3 protein.

v_gene: TRBV28; j_gene: TRBJ2-1; CDR3aa: ASSLWGGEQF
v_gene: TRBV4-2; j_gene: TRBJ1-1; CDR3aa: AGQTDYHYVNTEAF
v_gene: TRBV7-9; j_gene: TRBJ2-7; CDR3aa: ASSTSGTGVEQY
v_gene: TRBV11-2; j_gene: TRBJ2-3; CDR3aa: ASRKLAGGAYTQY
v_gene: TRBV5-5; j_gene: TRBJ2-1; CDR3aa: ASSLSSVDNEQF
v_gene: TRBV12-3/TRBV12-4; j_gene: TRBJ1-2; CDR3aa: ASSLTPGTGRLYGYT
v_gene: TRBV6-2/TRBV6-3; j_gene: TRBJ2-7; CDR3aa: ASSDRSHEQY
v_gene: TRBV10-3; j_gene: TRBJ2-1; CDR3aa: AISEYLDPEQF
v_gene: TRBV5-1; j_gene: TRBJ2-1; CDR3aa: ASSSQGVSYNEQF
v_gene: TRBV12-3/TRBV12-4; j_gene: TRBJ1-5; CDR3aa: ASSLMGFRVNQPQH
v_gene: TRBV10-3; j_gene: TRBJ1-2; CDR3aa: AISESLGQLYGYT
v_gene: TRBV6-1; j_gene: TRBJ1-6; CDR3aa: ASSNREGVGRDSPLH
v_gene: TRBV11-2; j_gene: TRBJ1-4; CDR3aa: ASSLGSGTIDEKLF
v_gene: TRBV30; j_gene: TRBJ1-1; CDR3aa: AWTGQPNTEAF
v_gene: TRBV5-6; j_gene: TRBJ2-7; CDR3aa: ASSLPSTGAYEQY
v_gene: TRBV30; j_gene: TRBJ2-7; CDR3aa: AWRAGTSGSGEQY
v_gene: TRBV28; j_gene: TRBJ2-6; CDR3aa: ASSSTGQGSGANVLT
v_gene: TRBV6-1; j_gene: TRBJ1-1; CDR3aa: ASSETGQNTEAF
v_gene: TRBV20-1; j_gene: TRBJ2-7; CDR3aa: SASPSGGNAYEQY
v_gene: TRBV3-1; j_gene: TRBJ1-5; CDR3aa: ANSQGGLGDQPQH
v_gene: TRBV5-1; j_gene: TRBJ2-7; CDR3aa: ASSIDPGTYEQY
v_gene: TRBV4-1; j_gene: TRBJ1-2; CDR3aa: ASSQNSNPGQSYGYT
v_gene: TRBV10-1; j_gene: TRBJ2-1; CDR3aa: ASSESNGRADEQF
v_gene: TRBV2; j_gene: TRBJ1-2; CDR3aa: ASSGGTTQGYT
v_gene: TRBV30; j_gene: TRBJ2-3; CDR3aa: AWSSSQGTQY
v_gene: TRBV11-2; j_gene: TRBJ2-5; CDR3aa: ASILVGASQETQY
v_gene: TRBV7-8; j_gene: TRBJ2-7; CDR3aa: ASSFPRGWVPYEQY
v_gene: TRBV30; j_gene: TRBJ2-2; CDR3aa: AWSRTGELF
v_gene: TRBV20-1; j_gene: TRBJ1-1; CDR3aa: SAKTNTEAF
v_gene: TRBV9; j_gene: TRBJ2-1; CDR3aa: ASSVEVAGAYNEQF
v_gene: TRBV12-3/TRBV12-4; j_gene: TRBJ1-1; CDR3aa: ASSLAGGRGNPEAF
v_gene: TRBV7-9; j_gene: TRBJ1-1; CDR3aa: ASTAQDRMNTEAF
v_gene: TRBV18; j_gene: TRBJ2-5; CDR3aa: ASSPQTYQETQY
v_gene: TRBV5-1; j_gene: TRBJ2-1; CDR3aa: ASSLVLLGRVVRNEQF
v_gene: TRBV3-1; j_gene: TRBJ2-2; CDR3aa: ASSQDQVLGELF
v_gene: TRBV5-1; j_gene: TRBJ2-7; CDR3aa: ASSLGQGADEQY
v_gene: TRBV11-2; j_gene: TRBJ1-4; CDR3aa: ASSTPGQVYEKLF
v_gene: TRBV2; j_gene: TRBJ1-6; CDR3aa: ASSTAQTTSPLH
v_gene: TRBV5-1; j_gene: TRBJ2-1; CDR3aa: ASSGDWTSSYNEQF
v_gene: TRBV14; j_gene: TRBJ2-1; CDR3aa: ASSQDRKGKF
v_gene: TRBV15; j_gene: TRBJ2-3; CDR3aa: ATSRDPLQPTITDTQY
v_gene: TRBV25-1; j_gene: TRBJ1-1; CDR3aa: ASRVGGGFLNTEAF
v_gene: TRBV7-3; j_gene: TRBJ2-3; CDR3aa: ASSQGGADTQY
v_gene: TRBV12-3/TRBV12-4; j_gene: TRBJ1-2; CDR3aa: ASSSGTDGGYT
v_gene: TRBV18; j_gene: TRBJ1-5; CDR3aa: ASSPEGGQPQH
v_gene: TRBV18; j_gene: TRBJ2-1; CDR3aa: ASSPRLAGVDHEQF
v_gene: TRBV6-2/TRBV6-3; j_gene: TRBJ2-5; CDR3aa: ASSYIWGETQY
v_gene: TRBV6-1; j_gene: TRBJ1-2; CDR3aa: ASSSPRESGGYT
v_gene: TRBV24-1; j_gene: TRBJ2-5; CDR3aa: ATSDRGQPEETQY
v_gene: TRBV4-1; j_gene: TRBJ1-2; CDR3aa: ASSLWGQGNGYT
v_gene: TRBV2; j_gene: TRBJ2-1; CDR3aa: ASEFEQGAYNEQF
v_gene: TRBV24-1; j_gene: TRBJ2-1; CDR3aa: ATSERTSGSDEQF